This entry concerns a single T cell receptor beta chain. These data are taken from a study of blood T cell repertoires in COVID-19. Study-level information: Collection of acute and convalescent COVID-19 samples took place in the United States, Italy and Spain. Sources were T cells, B-cell-depleted T cells, or PBMCs; the material itself was cDNA or gDNA.

V was shortened by 7 bases and J by 3 bases, with 10 bases between the two germline ends. The CDR3 totals 12 residues. In the original workflow: Nucleated cell counts were estimated from reference gene primer amplification. Generated by immunoSEQ multiplex PCR, the TCRdb table keeps only in-frame clones and is missing some. V and J calls and clone size are copied from that table; D and trimming were computed from the DNA. The table has 70,000 to 90,000 clones, 70% to 85% seen once. Sample: peripheral blood. The TCR was taken from a man aged 65 to 85 with acute or convalescent COVID-19. The rearrangement links TRBV12-3 or TRBV12-4 to TRBJ2-7; D is possibly TRBD1 (6 bases). The CDR3 DNA follows: TGTGCCAGCATGGGGGACAACTACGAGCAGTACTTC. It translates to CASMGDNYEQYF.